This is a list of T cell receptor beta chains from one sample in a study of siplizumab effects on memory and regulatory T cells. TCRdb keeps only in-frame clones here, not all; method: immunoSEQ multiplex PCR. The table has roughly 100,000 clones, around 95% seen once; the top ten hold approximately 0.031%. The sequenced sample was naive CD4+ T cells sorted from blood. The source of these receptors is a human donor in good health. The CDR3 runs from the conserved cysteine through the conserved F or W. D genes are given only for firm matches. Rows give clone size only sometimes, using once, few, many, or a class for an expanded clone.

j_gene: TRBJ1-5
d_gene: -
abundance: -
len: 14
v_gene: TRBV7-2
CDR3aa: CASSLMQADQPQHF
CDR3nt: TGTGCCAGCAGCTTAATGCAGGCGGATCAGCCCCAGCATTTT

j_gene: TRBJ1-2
d_gene: -
abundance: -
len: 15
v_gene: TRBV6-5
CDR3aa: CASSYGYGGDYGYTF
CDR3nt: TGTGCCAGCAGTTACGGATACGGTGGGGACTATGGCTACACCTTC

j_gene: TRBJ2-7
d_gene: TRBD1
abundance: -
len: 19
v_gene: TRBV28
CDR3aa: CASSYSPAYRGRSSYEQYF
CDR3nt: TGTGCCAGCAGTTATTCGCCCGCATACAGGGGACGTAGCTCCTACGAGCAGTACTTC

j_gene: TRBJ1-4
d_gene: -
abundance: -
len: 16
v_gene: TRBV5-1
CDR3aa: CASSLGGVGTNEKLFF
CDR3nt: TGCGCCAGCAGCTTGGGCGGGGTTGGAACTAATGAAAAACTGTTTTTT

j_gene: TRBJ2-3
d_gene: TRBD2
abundance: -
len: 19
v_gene: TRBV27
CDR3aa: CASSLAKTSGGPSTDTQYF
CDR3nt: TGTGCCAGCAGTTTAGCCAAAACTAGCGGGGGCCCGAGCACAGATACGCAGTATTTT

j_gene: TRBJ2-2
d_gene: -
abundance: -
len: 13
v_gene: TRBV29-1
CDR3aa: CSVEPLRTGELFF
CDR3nt: TGCAGCGTTGAACCTCTTAGGACCGGGGAGCTGTTTTTT

j_gene: TRBJ1-1
d_gene: -
abundance: few
len: 11
v_gene: TRBV20-1
CDR3aa: CSAKQGTEAFF
CDR3nt: TGCAGTGCAAAACAGGGCACTGAAGCTTTCTTT

j_gene: TRBJ1-2
d_gene: -
abundance: -
len: 12
v_gene: TRBV29-1
CDR3aa: CSVGASWAGYTF
CDR3nt: TGCAGCGTGGGGGCGTCTTGGGCTGGCTACACCTTC

j_gene: TRBJ2-7
d_gene: -
abundance: once
len: 11
v_gene: TRBV30
CDR3aa: CAWRGGDEQYF
CDR3nt: TGTGCCTGGAGGGGTGGGGACGAGCAGTACTTC

j_gene: TRBJ1-2
d_gene: -
abundance: -
len: 13
v_gene: TRBV5-4
CDR3aa: CAYLRDAVYGYTF
CDR3nt: TGTGCCTACCTTCGTGACGCTGTCTATGGCTACACCTTC

j_gene: TRBJ2-5
d_gene: -
abundance: once
len: 15
v_gene: TRBV6-6
CDR3aa: CASSGVSSYQETQYF
CDR3nt: TGTGCCAGCTCTGGAGTCTCCAGCTACCAAGAGACCCAGTACTTC

j_gene: TRBJ2-5
d_gene: -
abundance: -
len: 11
v_gene: TRBV5-6
CDR3aa: CASSTQETQYF
CDR3nt: TGTGCCAGCAGCACACAAGAGACCCAGTACTTC

j_gene: TRBJ2-7
d_gene: -
abundance: once
len: 13
v_gene: TRBV7-2
CDR3aa: CASSYTRGSEQYF
CDR3nt: TGTGCCAGCAGCTACACGAGAGGGAGCGAGCAGTACTTC

j_gene: TRBJ1-1
d_gene: -
abundance: -
len: 14
v_gene: TRBV4-1
CDR3aa: CASSPIAVSTEAFF
CDR3nt: TGCGCCAGCAGCCCCATTGCGGTAAGCACTGAAGCTTTCTTT

j_gene: TRBJ2-2
d_gene: -
abundance: -
len: 14
v_gene: TRBV7-2
CDR3aa: CASSLASSTGELFF
CDR3nt: TGTGCCAGCAGCTTAGCCTCTAGCACCGGGGAGCTGTTTTTT

j_gene: TRBJ2-7
d_gene: -
abundance: -
len: 13
v_gene: TRBV28
CDR3aa: CASSLEGPHEQYF
CDR3nt: TGTGCCAGCAGTTTGGAGGGGCCCCACGAGCAGTACTTC

j_gene: TRBJ1-6
d_gene: -
abundance: few
len: 15
v_gene: TRBV7-9
CDR3aa: CASSLSSVRDSPLHF
CDR3nt: TGTGCCAGCAGCTTAAGTTCCGTACGGGATTCACCCCTCCACTTT

j_gene: TRBJ2-5
d_gene: TRBD1
abundance: -
len: 13
v_gene: TRBV5-4
CDR3aa: CASSADGQGTQYF
CDR3nt: TGTGCCAGCAGCGCCGACGGACAGGGGACCCAGTACTTC

j_gene: TRBJ1-1
d_gene: -
abundance: -
len: 10
v_gene: TRBV10-3
CDR3aa: CAISESGAFF
CDR3nt: TGTGCCATCAGTGAGTCGGGGGCTTTCTTT

j_gene: TRBJ2-5
d_gene: TRBD1
abundance: -
len: 14
v_gene: TRBV5-6
CDR3aa: CASTRDRGWETQYF
CDR3nt: TGTGCCAGCACCCGGGACAGGGGGTGGGAGACCCAGTACTTC

j_gene: TRBJ2-1
d_gene: -
abundance: -
len: 15
v_gene: TRBV5-1
CDR3aa: CASSLGQPPYNEQFF
CDR3nt: TGCGCCAGCAGCTTGGGACAGCCCCCCTACAATGAGCAGTTCTTC

j_gene: TRBJ2-1
d_gene: -
abundance: -
len: 13
v_gene: TRBV6-5
CDR3aa: CASNPGQINEQFF
CDR3nt: TGTGCCAGCAACCCCGGGCAGATAAATGAGCAGTTCTTC

j_gene: TRBJ2-7
d_gene: -
abundance: -
len: 14
v_gene: TRBV7-2
CDR3aa: CASSLGPSIHEQYF
CDR3nt: TGTGCCAGCAGCTTAGGCCCCTCTATACACGAGCAGTACTTC

j_gene: TRBJ2-7
d_gene: -
abundance: -
len: 14
v_gene: TRBV7-2
CDR3aa: CASSLDSLNYEQYF
CDR3nt: TGTGCCAGCAGCCTGGACAGCCTAAACTACGAGCAGTACTTC

j_gene: TRBJ2-3
d_gene: -
abundance: -
len: 15
v_gene: TRBV7-2
CDR3aa: CASSRPPGSTDTQYF
CDR3nt: TGTGCCAGCAGCCGACCCCCGGGCAGCACAGATACGCAGTATTTT

j_gene: TRBJ1-1
d_gene: -
abundance: -
len: 16
v_gene: TRBV6-1
CDR3aa: CASSDPARTANTEAFF
CDR3nt: TGTGCCAGCAGTGACCCGGCACGGACGGCGAACACTGAAGCTTTCTTT